What follows are 31 T cell receptor beta chains derived from one specimen sequenced in a study of T cells expressing NK-cell markers. For each CDR3 protein, TCRdb gives one entry from its re-call of the 5' RACE reads, without DNA. The data include approximately 380,000 distinct CDR3 sequences; the top ten clones carry 4% to 6.5%. Sequences were obtained from blood T cells: a sorted CD56 or NKG2C T cell subset, CD4+ or CD8+ T cells, or bulk PBMC T cells (not recorded which). The receptors come from a man aged 18-70 years in good health.

J is TRBJ2-1 and V is TRBV19; the TCRdb D gene call, TRBD2, has no DNA to confirm it. Per germline, CDR1 LNHDA and CDR2 SQIVND (reference sequence). The length of the CDR3 is 14 residues. The CDR3 spells CASREAGGLHEQFF.

The V and J genes are TRBV20-1 and TRBJ2-3; TCRdb's assignment of TRBD1 cannot be checked, as there is no DNA. CDR1 is DFQATT, CDR2 SNEGSKA, per germline (reference sequence). This CDR3 is 15 amino acids long. The CDR3 loop reads CSASVGTVFTDTQYF.

The genes are TRBV2 and TRBJ2-5; TCRdb names TRBD1, which stays unverified in the absence of DNA. The germline CDR1 and CDR2 sequences are SNHLY and FYNNEI. CDR3 size: 14 residues. The CDR3 sequence: CASNPRMVGETQYF.

V and J are TRBV20-1 and TRBJ2-7; TCRdb returns TRBD1, unconfirmable since there is no DNA. In germline, CDR1 is DFQATT, CDR2 SNEGSKA (reference sequence). CDR3 size: 13 residues. The CDR3 spells CSARLHSGDEQYF.

This chain connects TRBV4-2 to TRBJ1-4; TCRdb returns TRBD1, unconfirmable since there is no DNA. Germline V CDR1 and CDR2: LGHNA, YNFKEQ. CDR3 length: 15 residues. The CDR3: CASSQAAGQNEKLFF.

V and J are TRBV7-9 and TRBJ1-6; TCRdb's D call of TRBD1 is untestable without DNA. The germline gives CDR1 SEHNR, CDR2 FQNEAQ (reference sequence). CDR3 length: 16 residues. CDR3 amino acids: CASSLIGDRVNSPLHF.

The chain has TRBV7-2 and TRBJ1-4; the TRBD1 assignment by TCRdb is unverifiable without DNA. The CDR3 contains 17 residues. Germline V gene sequence: CDR1 SGHTA, CDR2 FQGNSA. CDR3 region: CASSFGGLGANGEKLFF.

The J gene is TRBJ1-2, the V gene TRBV15; checking the TCRdb D call of TRBD1 is not possible without DNA. The CDR3 consists of 15 residues. Germline V lookup: CDR1 LNHNV, CDR2 YYDKDF (reference sequence). The CDR3 protein is CATSRVITGGYGYTF.

The chain is built from TRBV7-2 and TRBJ2-5; TCRdb's assignment of TRBD1 cannot be checked, as there is no DNA. In germline, CDR1 is SGHTA, CDR2 FQGNSA. The length of the CDR3 is 17 residues. CDR3 protein: CASSLGTQGRLQETQYF.

V gene TRBV7-2 combines with J gene TRBJ2-3; the D gene TCRdb calls, TRBD1, cannot be checked with no DNA. The CDR3 spans 15 residues. Per germline, CDR1 SGHTA and CDR2 FQGNSA. This CDR3 is CASSLRGGSTDTQYF.

This sequence joins TRBV7-9 and TRBJ2-2; TCRdb's assignment of TRBD2 cannot be checked, as there is no DNA. This CDR3 spans 15 amino acids. Per the germline V gene, CDR1 is SEHNR and CDR2 is FQNEAQ (reference sequence). The CDR3 here is CASSLTGLLTGELFF.

CDR3 sequence reads: CASSLGGAPEQFF. The chain carries TRBV6-5 and TRBJ2-1; the D gene TCRdb calls, TRBD1, cannot be checked with no DNA. Germline V gene lookup returns CDR1 MNHEY and CDR2 SVGAGI. The CDR3 spans 13 residues.

The chain combines TRBV20-1 with TRBJ2-7; TCRdb designates TRBD1, a call that cannot be tested without DNA. CDR3 length: 17 residues. Germline-derived CDR1 and CDR2 are DFQATT and SNEGSKA (reference sequence). CDR3 sequence: CSARDQARTGGSYEQYF.

The CDR3 spells CATRTGSREKLFF. This rearrangement joins TRBV19 to TRBJ1-4; the TCRdb D gene call, TRBD1, has no DNA to confirm it. Germline V gene data show CDR1 as LNHDA and CDR2 as SQIVND (reference sequence). CDR3 length equals 13 residues.

V gene TRBV6-4 combines with J gene TRBJ1-5; TCRdb selects TRBD1, and the lack of DNA leaves this call unchecked. The CDR3 runs to 15 residues. Germline CDR1 reads MRHNA; CDR2 reads SNTAGT. The CDR3 here is CASSDQGTSNQPQHF.

V gene TRBV12-3 or TRBV12-4 combines with J gene TRBJ1-6; TCRdb's D gene call, TRBD1, goes unchecked for lack of DNA. This CDR3 spans 15 amino acids. CDR3: CASSLYGTGFSPLHF.

The chain couples TRBV5-5 to TRBJ1-3; TCRdb designates TRBD1, a call that cannot be tested without DNA. The CDR3 consists of 17 residues. Germline lookup yields CDR1 SGHKS and CDR2 YYEKEE (reference sequence). CDR3 loop: CASSLRPQGHSGNTIYF.

The chain recombines TRBV24-1 with TRBJ2-7. CDR1 KGHDR and CDR2 SFDVKD come from the germline V gene. The CDR3 runs 14 residues. The CDR3 reads CATSDRTENYEQYF.

The chain joins TRBV2 to TRBJ2-5; the D call of TRBD1 rests on TCRdb alone, since no DNA is present to check it. CDR3 length: 17 amino acids. Looked up from germline, CDR1 is SNHLY and CDR2 is FYNNEI. The CDR3 loop is CASNQHGGTGDAGTQYF.

CDR3 residues: CASSEALIQGNEQYF. The chain employs TRBV18 and TRBJ2-7; TCRdb designates TRBD2, a call that cannot be tested without DNA. This CDR3 comprises 15 residues. Germline-derived CDR1 and CDR2 are KGHSH and LQKENI.

The chain recombines TRBV6-1 with TRBJ1-6; TCRdb calls TRBD1, which cannot be checked without DNA. The CDR3 contains 13 residues. Germline CDR1 reads MNHNS; CDR2 reads SASEGT. The CDR3 loop is CAGGRTFNSPLHF.

CDR3 in amino acids: CSAKFRRGGYNEQFF. The chain recombines TRBV20-1 with TRBJ2-1; TCRdb designates TRBD2, a call that cannot be tested without DNA. CDR3 length equals 15 residues. The germline V gene encodes CDR1 DFQATT and CDR2 SNEGSKA (reference sequence).

The genes are TRBV7-2 and TRBJ1-5. Germline V gene sequence: CDR1 SGHTA, CDR2 FQGNSA. There are 14 residues in the CDR3. The CDR3 sequence is CASSLAGRGEPQHF.

The chain uses TRBV28 and TRBJ2-4; checking the TCRdb D call of TRBD2 is not possible without DNA. The CDR3 extends over 14 amino acids. From germline, CDR1 is MDHEN and CDR2 SYDVKM. The CDR3 reads CASRLTGGKNIQYF.

The V and J genes are TRBV2 and TRBJ1-2; absent DNA, TCRdb's TRBD1 call cannot be checked. The CDR3 is 15 residues long. CDR1 and CDR2 (germline): SNHLY, FYNNEI. The CDR3 reads CASSHRDRGLPPETF.

The chain links TRBV20-1 to TRBJ1-3; the TCRdb call, TRBD1, lacks DNA for checking. The CDR3 is 14 amino acids. Germline loops: CDR1 DFQATT, CDR2 SNEGSKA (reference sequence). This CDR3 is CSAAQGFGGNTIYF.

The V gene is TRBV12-5, the J gene TRBJ2-5; the D call from TCRdb, TRBD2, cannot be confirmed without DNA. Per germline, CDR1 LGHNT and CDR2 FRNRAP. CDR3 size: 15 residues. The chain's CDR3 is CASGPGLAGSETQYF.

The J gene is TRBJ1-4, the V gene TRBV10-3. Germline assignment: CDR1 ENHRY and CDR2 SYGVKD. This CDR3 region has 13 residues. CDR3 loop: CAIAGGTNEKLFF.

The chain carries TRBV12-3 or TRBV12-4 and TRBJ1-1; as DNA is missing, the TRBD1 call by TCRdb cannot be tested. The length of the CDR3 is 14 residues. CDR3 loop: CASREQGASTEAFF.

The chain employs TRBV6-6 and TRBJ1-2; without DNA, the TCRdb call of TRBD1 cannot be checked. The germline V gene has CDR1 MNHNY and CDR2 SVGAGI (reference sequence). CDR3 size: 12 residues. The CDR3 here is CASTFPQEGYTF.

This chain joins TRBV6-1 and TRBJ2-7; as DNA is missing, the TRBD2 call by TCRdb cannot be tested. Germline values: CDR1 MNHNS, CDR2 SASEGT. The CDR3 has 14 residues. The CDR3 is CASKLAGALYEQYF.